The T cell receptor (beta chain) described here comes from a study of human T cells and chemical hapten exposure. TCRdb redid the calling of the RACE reads with MiXCR, one entry per CDR3 protein. The table shows around 200,000 distinct CDR3 sequences, with around a quarter occurring only once. In germline, CDR1 is SGHRS, CDR2 YFSETQ. This CDR3 is 12 amino acids long. Trimming pared 2 bases from V and 4 bases from J, leaving 6 bases between. Time point given: patch test 3, about 24 weeks after DPC sensitization. Described treatment: therapeutic diphenylcyclopropenone sensitization with weekly scalp DPC.

The source is a woman aged 40 to 50 with alopecia areata. Some clones in this sample may be carry-over from other donors' samples. Sequenced here: whole blood, sampled in connection with sensitization to the hapten diphenylcyclopropenone (DPC). The J gene is TRBJ1-1, the V gene TRBV5-1; no clear D gene. The CDR3 nucleotides read TGCGCCAGCAGCTTTGGGCCCACTGAAGCTTTCTTT. As protein: CASSFGPTEAFF.